The present T cell receptor beta chain was sequenced within a study of technical replicates of blood from four donors. TCRdb keeps only in-frame clones here, not all; method: immunoSEQ multiplex PCR. The data hold fewer than 100,000 clones, with around nine tenths observed a single time. V lost 5 bases and J lost 7, with 21 bases in between. Germline V gives CDR1 MNHEY, CDR2 SMNVEV (reference sequence). The CDR3 runs to 16 residues. The rearrangement uses TRBV27 and TRBJ2-1, with a weak D call TRBD1 (6 bases). Sequencing used T cells isolated from PBMCs. The clonotype originates from a human donor in good health. This chain's CDR3 is CASSTYLWTDLNEQFF. The CDR3 bases are TGTGCCAGCAGTACCTACCTCTGGACAGATCTAAATGAGCAGTTCTTC.